This T cell receptor beta chain originates from a study of blood T cell repertoires in COVID-19. In the study overall: Both acute and convalescent COVID-19 samples were obtained from the United States, Italy and Spain. PBMCs, B-cell-depleted T cells, or T cells were the source of the cDNA or gDNA that made up the material.

The germline V gene has CDR1 MDHEN and CDR2 SYDVKM. V lost 2 bases to trimming and J lost 8 bases, with 15 bases between them. The CDR3 loop spans 14 amino acids. Libraries were prepared by immunoSEQ multiplex PCR; TCRdb keeps only in-frame clonotypes and omits some of them. The table records about 40,000 clones, nearly 90% of them present only once. The receptor was isolated from a man in his fifties or sixties with COVID-19, enrolled during active disease. J is TRBJ1-2 and V is TRBV28, with D possibly matching TRBD1 (6 bases). The sequenced material came from peripheral blood. This chain's CDR3 is CASSLGPGGSGYTF. The CDR3 nucleotides read TGTGCCAGCAGTTTAGGCCCGGGGGGCTCGGGCTACACCTTC.